This TCR beta chain was documented in a study of T and B cells in COVID-19 patients (dated by TCRdb to the early 2020s). Describing the broader study: Using TRB and IGH repertoire sequencing of peripheral blood, the study characterized adaptive immunity in COVID-19 patients who had active infection or had recovered. An age-matched reference group of 35 to 45 healthy donors negative for COVID-19 antibodies served as the comparison for repertoire analyses. As many as 9 follow-up blood samples were taken per patient, and some of the samples covered different disease stages within the same individual. A recovered cohort was made up of roughly 18 patients contributing approximately 21 samples, mostly after mild to moderate COVID-19 managed as outpatients. Patients in the recovered cohort had a median age of around 34 years, compared with around 70 years for patients in the active-infection cohort. Over 8 million TCR sequences were analysed in a TCR and BCR sequence repository that covered 35 to 40 patients and around 66 time points. Critical illness requiring mechanical ventilation or ECMO was present in about 60% of the 20 patients in the active-infection cohort. A couple of patients were in both the active and recovered cohorts because samples existed from active disease and from after recovery. Comorbidities linked to unfavorable COVID-19 outcome were present in about 90% of the roughly 20 patients in the active-infection cohort. Results and caveats for the whole study, not just this receptor: The size of the cohort was considered insufficient for assessing HLA contributions to COVID-19 susceptibility or severity. TRBV/TRBJ gene usage was reported as strongly skewed in patients with COVID-19. TRB repertoires were found to be highly clonal in active COVID-19, whereas diversity and richness at recovery were found to rise above healthy donor levels. A total of some 2,400 exclusive TCR clusters, including a few dozen low-pGen clusters, were found in the recovered cohort. Specific T cell subsets (CD4+/Treg/CD8+) and sorted SARS-CoV-2-responsive or tetramer+ T cells had not yet been sequenced, and these experiments were ongoing. The reported TCR clusters were stated to require prospective validation before clinical use. Few blood samples were available from mildly ill patients while symptoms were present, and early samples from severe cases were likewise scarce.

Genomic DNA extracted from blood, in amounts of roughly 220-550 ng, served as the starting material for amplifying TRB repertoires. Sequencer: Illumina MiSeq. Multiplex PCR with BIOMED2 TRB-A/B primer pools was used to amplify TRB rearrangements. Illumina-compatible adapters and 7-nucleotide sample barcodes were attached to the amplicons in two consecutive PCRs. Phusion HS II polymerase was used for all library PCRs. The amplicons were purified from gel with the NucleoSpin Gel and PCR Clean-up kit, measured on Qubit, and then pooled at approximately 3.8 nM. Before Illumina next-generation sequencing, the quality of the amplicon pool was assessed on an Agilent 2100 Bioanalyzer. The authors processed their data as follows. Annotation of TRB rearrangements was performed with MiXCR 3.0.8 using the default MiXCR reference library. Non-productive reads and sequences with fewer than 2 reads were removed, and every unique CDR3 nucleotide sequence was treated as one clone. Clonality, diversity, richness and V-J gene usage were calculated in R 3.5.1. GLIPH2 was used to cluster TCRs based on CDR3 similarity, and OLGA was used to calculate the generation probabilities. GLIPH2 clusters were kept only if they contained at least four unique TCR clonotypes found in at least three individuals. Clones were called with MiXCR by TCRdb after fastp trimmed the public reads at Q25, and only in-frame beta chains were retained. Entries are consolidated by CDR3 protein sequence, retaining the most common genes and DNA. V and J calls and clone size were set by TCRdb, not the authors. Counted in this sample were some 6,000 distinct CDR3 sequences; roughly 27% of them appeared once. The ten largest make up over 9.5% of the sample.

Points on this clonotype: There is no known antigen for this receptor. Germline and junction disagree at one end, which may indicate a read error.

The specimen sequenced was blood. This clonotype was obtained from a human donor with active COVID-19.

DNA sequence: TGCGCCAGCAGCCAAGGGTACAATGAGCAGTTCTTC. It translates as CASSQGYNEQFF. The sequence links TRBV5-5 to TRBJ2-1, with the D segment identity uncertain. The CDR3 spans 12 residues, from the cysteine through the phenylalanine. The entry retains the CDR3 DNA only, 36 bases that are in frame from base 1. Taken from the germline V gene (reference sequence), the CDR1 and CDR2 loops are SGHKS and YYEKEE.